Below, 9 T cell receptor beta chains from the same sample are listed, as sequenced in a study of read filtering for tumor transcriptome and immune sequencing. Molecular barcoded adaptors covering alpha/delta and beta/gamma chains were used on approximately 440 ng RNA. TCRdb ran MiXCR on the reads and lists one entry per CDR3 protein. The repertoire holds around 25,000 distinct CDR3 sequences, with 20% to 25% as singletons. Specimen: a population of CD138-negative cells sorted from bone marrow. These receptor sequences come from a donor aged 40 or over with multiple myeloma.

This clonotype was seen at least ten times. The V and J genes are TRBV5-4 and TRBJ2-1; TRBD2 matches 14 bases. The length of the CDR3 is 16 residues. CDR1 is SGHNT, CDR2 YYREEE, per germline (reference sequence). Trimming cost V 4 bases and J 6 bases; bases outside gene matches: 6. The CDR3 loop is CASSRTSGGPGNEQFF. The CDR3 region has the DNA TGTGCCAGCAGCCGGACTAGCGGGGGGCCGGGCAATGAGCAGTTCTTC.

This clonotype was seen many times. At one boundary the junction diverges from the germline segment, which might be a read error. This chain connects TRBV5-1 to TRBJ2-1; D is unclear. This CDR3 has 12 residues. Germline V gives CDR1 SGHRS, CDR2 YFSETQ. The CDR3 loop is CASSSTYDEQFF. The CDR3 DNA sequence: TGCGCCAGCAGCTCCACCTACGATGAGCAGTTCTTC.

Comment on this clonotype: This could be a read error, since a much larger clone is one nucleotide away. CDR3 in amino acids: CSASVVANEKLLF. CDR3 coding DNA: TGCAGTGCTAGTGTGGTGGCTAATGAAAAACTGCTTTTT. The V and J genes are TRBV20-1 and TRBJ1-4; D remains unclear. CDR1 is DFQATT, CDR2 SNEGSKA, per germline (reference sequence). CDR3 size: 13 residues.

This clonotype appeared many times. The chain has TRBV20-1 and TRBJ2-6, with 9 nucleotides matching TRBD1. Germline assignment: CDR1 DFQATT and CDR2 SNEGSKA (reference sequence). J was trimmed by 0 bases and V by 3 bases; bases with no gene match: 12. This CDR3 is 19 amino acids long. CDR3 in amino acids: CSASATGTGTYSGANVLTF. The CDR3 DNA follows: TGCAGTGCTAGTGCAACCGGGACAGGGACGTACTCTGGGGCCAACGTCCTGACTTTC.

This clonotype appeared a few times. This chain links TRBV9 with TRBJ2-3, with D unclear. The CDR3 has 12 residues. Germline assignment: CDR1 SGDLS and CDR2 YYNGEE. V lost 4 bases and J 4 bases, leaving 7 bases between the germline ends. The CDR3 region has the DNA TGTGCCAGCAGCATGGACCCAGATACGCAGTATTTT. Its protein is CASSMDPDTQYF.

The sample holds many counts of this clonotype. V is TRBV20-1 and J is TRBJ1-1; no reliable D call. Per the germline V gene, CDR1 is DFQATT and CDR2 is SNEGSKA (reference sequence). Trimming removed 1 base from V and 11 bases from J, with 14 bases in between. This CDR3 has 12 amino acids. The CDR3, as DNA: TGCAGTGCTAGAGTAGAAGAAACCAGGGCTTTCTTT. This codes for CSARVEETRAFF.

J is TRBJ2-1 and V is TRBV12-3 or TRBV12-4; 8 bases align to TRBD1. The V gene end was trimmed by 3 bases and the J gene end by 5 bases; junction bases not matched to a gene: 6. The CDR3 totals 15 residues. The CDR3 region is CASSFRTGRNNEQFF. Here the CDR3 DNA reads TGTGCCAGCAGTTTCAGGACAGGGCGCAACAATGAGCAGTTCTTC.

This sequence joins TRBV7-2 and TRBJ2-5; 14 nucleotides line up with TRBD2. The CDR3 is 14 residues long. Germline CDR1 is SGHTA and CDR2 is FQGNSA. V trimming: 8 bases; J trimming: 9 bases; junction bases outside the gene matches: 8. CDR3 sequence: CASSATSGGAPQYF. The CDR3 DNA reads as TGTGCCAGCTCCGCGACTAGCGGGGGGGCGCCCCAGTACTTC.

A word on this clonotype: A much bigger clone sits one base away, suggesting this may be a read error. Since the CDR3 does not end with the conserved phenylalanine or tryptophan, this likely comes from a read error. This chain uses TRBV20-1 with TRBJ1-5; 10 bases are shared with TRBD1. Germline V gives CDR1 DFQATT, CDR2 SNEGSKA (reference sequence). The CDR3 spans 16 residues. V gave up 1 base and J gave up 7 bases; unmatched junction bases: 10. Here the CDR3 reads CSARGGDRGFGQPQHS. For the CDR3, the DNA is TGCAGTGCTAGAGGGGGGGACAGGGGATTCGGACAGCCCCAGCATTCT.